One sample yielded the 18 T cell receptor beta chains listed below, sequenced in a study of shared clonotypes between healthy human individuals. Assay used: immunoSEQ multiplex PCR; TCRdb lists only in-frame clones, some missing. The sample yields about 2.3 million clones, 85% to 95% seen once. Sequencing was performed on naive CD4+ T cells from PBMCs. Subset meaning: CD45RA+ positively selected. All receptors derive from a man aged 18 to 30 in good health. Some clones in this sample may be carry-over from other donors' samples.

V usage is TRBV15 and J usage is TRBJ2-5; no reliable D call. Trimming took 4 bases from V and 5 from J, leaving 5 bases between them. Germline V gene data show CDR1 as LNHNV and CDR2 as YYDKDF (reference sequence). The CDR3 runs to 11 residues. As DNA, the CDR3 is TGTGCCACCAGCACCTCGGAGACCCAGTACTTC. This encodes CATSTSETQYF.

This clone was found once. This chain uses TRBV5-4 with TRBJ2-1; unclear D gene. The CDR3 length is 13 residues. The V end was cut by 3 bases, the J end by 8 bases, with 12 bases between. Germline V gives CDR1 SGHNT, CDR2 YYREEE (reference sequence). The CDR3 coding sequence is TGTGCCAGCAGCTCCCCTTATGAGTATGAGCAGTTCTTC. Protein: CASSSPYEYEQFF.

V gene TRBV19 combines with J gene TRBJ2-1; 13 bases align to TRBD2. The CDR3 runs 17 residues. Germline lookup yields CDR1 LNHDA and CDR2 SQIVND (reference sequence). J lost 7 bases, V lost 5 bases, and 11 bases had no gene match. CDR3 DNA sequence: TGTGCCAGTAGTTTTGGACTAGCGGGAGATGTTTCTAATGAGCAGTTCTTC. Translated, it gives CASSFGLAGDVSNEQFF.

In DNA form, the CDR3 reads TGTGCCGTTTCCCAACGGGCTAACTATGGCTACACCTTC. This translates into CAVSQRANYGYTF. V is TRBV27 and J is TRBJ1-2; D call uncertain. CDR3 size: 13 residues. Trimming took 11 bases from V and 0 from J, leaving 13 bases between them. Germline lookup yields CDR1 MNHEY and CDR2 SMNVEV (reference sequence).

The chain recombines TRBV27 with TRBJ2-5, with TRBD2 identical over 9 bases. The DNA end is more similar to TRBJ2-7, so the J call may be wrong. The CDR3 contains 17 residues. CDR1 is MNHEY, CDR2 SMNVEV, per germline (reference sequence). CDR3 DNA sequence: TGTGCCAGCAGTCCCCGCACTCAACTAGCGGGCCTCTACGAGCAGTACTTC. It translates to CASSPRTQLAGLYEQYF.

The genes are TRBV28 and TRBJ2-3, with D perhaps matching TRBD2 (5 bases). The CDR3 is made up of 13 amino acids. The V gene's germline CDR1 is MDHEN and CDR2 SYDVKM. V was shortened by 3 bases and J by 2 bases, with 6 bases between the two germline ends. The CDR3: CASSLRVTDTQYF. DNA of the CDR3: TGTGCCAGCAGTTTGCGGGTCACAGATACGCAGTATTTT.

The chain joins TRBV10-3 to TRBJ1-5, with D unresolved. Per the germline V gene, CDR1 is ENHRY and CDR2 is SYGVKD. V was trimmed by 4 bases and J by 0 bases, leaving 7 bases between them. This CDR3 contains 14 residues. CDR3 sequence: CAISVTGSNQPQHF. The CDR3 coding sequence is TGTGCCATCAGTGTTACGGGTAGCAATCAGCCCCAGCATTTT.

The DNA of the CDR3 is TGCGCCAGCAGCCAAGGCCAACCGGACAGCAGAAGAAACACCATATATTTT. It specifies CASSQGQPDSRRNTIYF. The chain employs TRBV4-1 and TRBJ1-3, with D maybe TRBD1 (6 bases). The CDR3 has 17 residues. Trimming cost V 1 base and J 5 bases, with 18 bases left between them. CDR1 MGHRA and CDR2 YSYEKL come from the germline V gene.

Concerning this clone itself: The sample holds other DNA sequences that translate to the same CDR3. The chain recombines TRBV7-3 with TRBJ2-1, with a tentative D call TRBD2 (5 bases). Per germline, CDR1 SGHTA and CDR2 FQGTGA. The CDR3 totals 13 residues. Trimming removed 2 bases at V and 4 bases at J, with 6 bases between. The CDR3 coding sequence is TGTGCCAGCAGCTTACGGGGATACAATGAGCAGTTCTTC. This translates into CASSLRGYNEQFF.

The rearrangement joins TRBV28 to TRBJ2-7, with 7 bases matching TRBD1. V lost 7 bases, J lost 2 bases, and 5 bases stayed unmatched. CDR1 and CDR2 from the germline V gene are MDHEN and SYDVKM. CDR3 length: 13 residues. The CDR3 protein is CASNGQGAYEQYF. DNA for the CDR3: TGTGCCAGCAATGGGCAGGGGGCCTACGAGCAGTACTTC.

The chain carries TRBV28 and TRBJ1-2; D is uncertain. The V end lost 6 bases, the J end lost 8 bases, and 16 bases lay between the germline ends. Germline CDR1 reads MDHEN; CDR2 reads SYDVKM. There are 13 residues in the CDR3. CDR3 sequence (DNA): TGTGCCAGCAGACAAGGGCCCCGGGAGGGCTACACCTTC. Amino acids: CASRQGPREGYTF.

Note on this clone: This specimen includes other DNA sequences encoding the same CDR3. The V gene is TRBV11-3, the J gene TRBJ1-3; D possibly corresponds to TRBD1 (5 bases). The V gene lost 1 base and the J gene lost 0 bases, with 7 bases spanning the gap. The CDR3 is 15 residues long. The germline CDR1 and CDR2 sequences are SGHNT and YENEEA. The CDR3 is CASSLGQSSGNTIYF. The CDR3 DNA reads TGTGCCAGCAGCTTAGGACAGTCCTCTGGAAACACCATATATTTT.

This clone came up once. CDR3 in DNA: TGCAGCGTTGGCACGGTTAATGCCGAGCAGTACTTC. Translating it yields CSVGTVNAEQYF. This chain links TRBV29-1 with TRBJ2-7; D is unresolved. V was cut by 4 bases and J by 6 bases, with 13 bases left in between. The V gene's germline CDR1 is SQVTM and CDR2 ANQGSEA. The CDR3 loop spans 12 amino acids.

V is TRBV28 and J is TRBJ2-3; TRBD2 agrees at 7 bases. Trimming removed 7 bases from V and 5 bases from J; junction bases left unmatched: 15. The CDR3 extends over 16 amino acids. CDR1 and CDR2 from the germline V gene are MDHEN and SYDVKM. This chain's CDR3 is CASTSHGAGVEDTQYF. The CDR3 region has the DNA TGTGCCAGCACTTCCCACGGGGCGGGAGTAGAAGATACGCAGTATTTT.

The V and J genes are TRBV5-1 and TRBJ2-7; tentative D call: TRBD2 (6 bases). Germline V CDR1 and CDR2: SGHRS, YFSETQ. This CDR3 is 15 amino acids long. The V and J ends lost 1 base and 2 bases respectively, with 13 bases between them. CDR3 protein: CASSLTDGGTYEQYF. The CDR3 bases are TGCGCCAGCAGCTTGACGGATGGAGGGACCTACGAGCAGTACTTC.

J is TRBJ2-1 and V is TRBV29-1; 12 bases are a match to TRBD2. The CDR3 is made up of 14 amino acids. The germline CDR1 and CDR2 sequences are SQVTM and ANQGSEA. V lost 6 bases and J lost 8; bases outside the gene matches: 8. The CDR3 is CSVAGTSGYYEQFF. CDR3 coding DNA: TGCAGCGTGGCCGGGACTAGCGGGTATTATGAGCAGTTCTTC.

The chain employs TRBV6-5 and TRBJ1-1; D is unclear. The CDR3 runs 14 residues. Trimming removed 6 bases from V and 1 base from J, with 12 bases in between. Germline loops: CDR1 MNHEY, CDR2 SVGAGI. CDR3 amino acids: CASRDRAANTEAFF. CDR3 DNA sequence: TGTGCCAGCAGGGACCGGGCCGCGAACACTGAAGCTTTCTTT.

The rearrangement joins TRBV10-1 to TRBJ1-4; D uncertain. Looked up from germline, CDR1 is WNHNN and CDR2 is SYGVQD (reference sequence). CDR3 length: 14 residues. The V end lost 3 bases, the J end lost 3 bases, and 8 bases lay between the germline ends. The CDR3 spells CASSDGSPNEKLFF. CDR3 nucleotides: TGCGCCAGCAGTGACGGGTCACCTAATGAAAAACTGTTTTTT.